The present TCR beta chain was sequenced within a study of T cell repertoires in cytomegalovirus infection. Study background: It was the public TCR beta signatures that indicated both CMV infection and matching HLA type. General study points: Cumulative frequency of public TCR beta families picked out carriers of CMV plus the relevant HLA.

This clonotype has ten or more counts. Its antigen remains unidentified. MiXCR, run by TCRdb on the reads, gives a single entry per CDR3 protein. The sample shows roughly 300,000 distinct CDR3 sequences, around 9.5% of them seen only once. This CDR3 has 16 residues. Germline V gene sequence: CDR1 MNHEY, CDR2 SVGAGI. The V end lost 0 bases, the J end lost 1 base, and 12 bases lay between the germline ends. The sample taken for sequencing was PBMCs. V and J are TRBV6-5 and TRBJ1-1; D possibly corresponds to TRBD1 (5 bases). The sequence came from a human donor in good health (CMV status not recorded). Some clones in this sample may be carry-over from other donors' samples. CDR3: CASSYSNRQQNTEAFF. In nucleotides, the CDR3 is TGTGCCAGCAGTTACTCGAACCGACAGCAGAACACTGAAGCTTTCTTT.